This entry is about one T cell receptor beta chain. Its target is unknown. Clones were sequenced by immunoSEQ multiplex PCR, and TCRdb holds only the in-frame ones, with some missing. This sample has about 2.1 million clones, with around 93% found just once. The sample belongs to a study of shared clonotypes between healthy human individuals. Naive CD8 cells were CD45RO-negative, positively selected for CCR7, excluding terminally differentiated effector memory CD45RA+ cells. Each donor was a Caucasian adult residing in Nashville, Tennessee. Whole-study results and caveats: Non-shared clonotypes showed lower generation probabilities than clonotypes common to all four donors. Naive CD4 clonotypes overlapped across a few donors at around 4.7%.

This CDR3 has 15 residues. The germline V gene encodes CDR1 MNHNY and CDR2 SVGAGI (reference sequence). V was pared by 0 bases and J by 4 bases, with 13 bases between. The sample consisted of naive CD8+ T cells from PBMCs. The origin of this receptor is a man younger than 30 in good health. Some clones in this sample may be carry-over from other donors' samples. The J gene is TRBJ2-7, the V gene TRBV6-6, with D possibly being TRBD2 (5 bases). CDR3 sequence (DNA): TGTGCCAGCAGTTACTCGATGAGGGTGGGGTACGAGCAGTACTTC. Protein: CASSYSMRVGYEQYF.